These 2 T cell receptor beta chains share one sample of origin, sequenced in a study of T cell changes during pregnancy in multiple sclerosis. Sequencing used immunoSEQ multiplex PCR; TCRdb keeps in-frame clones, though not all of them. The data show approximately 39,000 clones, over 90% seen once. The material sequenced was CD4+ T cells from peripheral blood mononuclear cells, taken in the second trimester of pregnancy. The receptors were gathered from a female donor with multiple sclerosis, enrolled in a pregnancy study.

The chain combines TRBV7-9 with TRBJ1-1; no clear D. The V end was cut by 3 bases, the J end by 4 bases, with 12 bases between. CDR1 and CDR2 from the germline V gene are SEHNR and FQNEAQ (reference sequence). The CDR3 covers 14 residues. The CDR3 DNA reads as TGTGCCAGCAGCTTTCGAGGGAGAGGCACTGAAGCTTTCTTT. Amino acids: CASSFRGRGTEAFF. The full variable domain, with the rest looked up from reference TRBV7-9 and TRBJ1-1, is DTGVSQNPRHKITKRGQNVTFRCDPISEHNRLYWYRQTLGQGPEFLTYFQNEAQLEKSRLLSDRFSAERPKGSFSTLEIQRTEQGDSAMYLCASSFRGRGTEAFFGQGTRLTVV.

This rearrangement joins TRBV15 to TRBJ1-2; the match to TRBD1 covers 8 bases. Trimming cost V 6 bases and J 4 bases; bases outside gene matches: 7. The CDR3 spans 14 residues. Germline V gene lookup returns CDR1 LNHNV and CDR2 YYDKDF (reference sequence). In DNA, the CDR3 is TGTGCCACCAGTAAACAGGGGGAGGGCTATGGCTACACCTTC. It translates to CATSKQGEGYGYTF.